These T cell receptor beta chains were read from a single sample in a study of T cell responses to AZD1222 COVID-19 vaccine. Sequenced by immunoSEQ multiplex PCR; TCRdb stores in-frame clones only, minus some. The table has about 120,000 clones, around 87% seen once; the top ten hold 1% to 1.5%. The sequencing used peripheral blood, collected on day 0 of AZD1222 vaccination. These receptors came from an adult in good health. Both conserved end residues are trimmed from each CDR3. Each record gives: V gene, J gene, CDR3 protein.

>TRBV14|TRBJ2-5
ASSQGLGLVKETQY
>TRBV19|TRBJ2-7
ASSPRLAGLMSYEQY
>TRBV7-2|TRBJ2-7
ASSEEWSEQY
>TRBV12-3/TRBV12-4|TRBJ2-7
ASSSASNEQY
>TRBV5-4|TRBJ2-7
AFGGISGGAGEQY
>TRBV2|TRBJ1-6
ASSSGTGNSPLH
>TRBV19|TRBJ1-1
ASATGRNTEAF
>TRBV5-1|TRBJ2-3
ASSPGRSRDTQY
>TRBV4-1|TRBJ2-6
ASSQPGRRSAGANVLT
>TRBV6-5|TRBJ2-3
ASSYAGGNTDTQY
>TRBV5-1|TRBJ2-5
ASSRGQTETQY
>TRBV7-9|TRBJ1-2
ASSVRDRANYGYT
>TRBV7-8|TRBJ1-1
ASSLLGRTIEAF
>TRBV9|TRBJ2-3
ASSVRAADTQY
>TRBV4-1|TRBJ2-7
ASSLVWTQSGEQY
>TRBV18|TRBJ2-1
ASSPPPTGVGNEQF
>TRBV3-1/TRBV3-2|TRBJ2-7
ASSPHPGTNVEQY
>TRBV28|TRBJ2-7
ASSLSPRALRYEQY
>TRBV4-1|TRBJ2-7
ASSREVTGEQY
>TRBV11-2|TRBJ1-3
ASLRDLGGNTIY
>TRBV5-4|TRBJ2-1
ASSLVGGQGNEQF
>TRBV19|TRBJ1-4
ASSSHGTGTGVRKLF
>TRBV19|TRBJ1-5
ASRAGTGSNQPQH
>TRBV9|TRBJ1-6
ASSVEDRFHSPLH
>TRBV10-3|TRBJ2-3
AISERGGAVADTQY
>TRBV6-5|TRBJ1-6
ASSYGQGNSPLH
>TRBV2|TRBJ1-5
ASSGTGGATMGNQPQH
>TRBV6-6|TRBJ2-7
ASSYSTGGYEQY
>TRBV3-1/TRBV3-2|TRBJ1-6
ASSQGTNSPLH
>TRBV11-2|TRBJ2-3
ASSLASGGPTDTQY
>TRBV18|TRBJ1-5
ASSPHSNQPQH
>TRBV18|TRBJ2-1
ASSPGQDSYNEQF
>TRBV10-3|TRBJ2-1
AISESSGVGSSNEQF
>TRBV15|TRBJ1-2
ATSRVNYGYT
>TRBV6-5|TRBJ2-1
AGGYNEQF
>TRBV3-1/TRBV3-2|TRBJ1-1
ASSPIMTGAKLNTEAF
>TRBV19|TRBJ2-5
ASSSTVGVAQY
>TRBV5-1|TRBJ1-6
ASSPSGGQDSPLH
>TRBV6-5|TRBJ2-3
ATRAGLAGTDTQY
>TRBV18|TRBJ2-7
ASSPSAGEQY
>TRBV7-9|TRBJ2-1
ASSGQAGNEQF
>TRBV4-1|TRBJ1-2
ASSQEGWGGYGYT
>TRBV7-2|TRBJ2-3
ASSPLSTDTQY
>TRBV4-3|TRBJ2-2
ASSRNSGGDNTGELF
>TRBV4-3|TRBJ1-6
ASSTDNSPLH
>TRBV7-2|TRBJ1-1
ASSLRTAGTGNTEAF
>TRBV12-3/TRBV12-4|TRBJ1-5
ASSAPGNQPQH
>TRBV7-8|TRBJ2-7
ASSPARQGGNEQY